This T cell receptor (beta chain) stems from a study of cytomegalovirus exposure and HLA in healthy donors. Study in general: According to later analysis, the same platform produced the approximately 120 validation and several hundred first-cohort repertoires.

Study-wide results and limits: 150 to 200 TCR beta chains were listed as cytomegalovirus-associated.

Trimming cost V 1 base and J 2 bases; bases outside gene matches: 4. The CDR3 runs to 16 residues. Germline-derived CDR1 and CDR2 are KGHSH and LQKENI. Sequenced by immunoSEQ multiplex PCR; TCRdb stores in-frame clones only, minus some. The table records 150,000 or so clones, around four fifths of them present only once. To note about this clone: The antigen remains unidentified.

Sequencing was carried out using PBMCs. The sequence derives from a young man in good health and CMV-seropositive. The chain links TRBV18 to TRBJ2-1, with 8 bases identical to TRBD2. The CDR3 nucleotides read TGTGCCAGCTCACCACTCAGCGGGGGAGCCTACAATGAGCAGTTCTTC. Amino acids: CASSPLSGGAYNEQFF.